The clone carrying this T cell receptor (beta chain) has only one observation. Researchers took RNA transcripts and amplified the TCR beta CDR3 regions from them. TCR CDR3 underwent first-round RT-PCR with the HTBI primer set. TCRdb reanalysed the multiplex PCR reads using MiXCR and keeps one entry per CDR3 protein. The table includes around 700,000 distinct CDR3 sequences, just over 35% detected once. Each diagnosis was grounded in clinical symptoms, serum thyroxine and TRAb, thyroid ultrasound, and orbital computed tomography. The source of the sample is a study of T cells in Graves' hyperthyroidism and ophthalmopathy. The CDR3 consists of 14 residues. V lost 7 bases and J lost 0, with 10 bases in between. CDR1 and CDR2 (germline): SGHTA, FQGNSA.

The receptor was isolated from a woman aged 40 to 49 with Graves' hyperthyroidism. Sequencing was carried out using blood. This chain joins TRBV7-2 and TRBJ1-5, with a tentative D call TRBD1 (5 bases). CDR3 residues: CASKKQDSNQPQHF. The CDR3 DNA is TGTGCCAGCAAGAAACAGGATAGCAATCAGCCCCAGCATTTT. Drawing the rest from reference TRBV7-2 and TRBJ1-5, the complete variable domain is GAGVSQSPSNKVTEKGKDVELRCDPISGHTALYWYRQSLGQGLEFLIYFQGNSAPDKSGLPSDRFSAERTGGSVSTLTIQRTQQEDSAVYLCASKKQDSNQPQHFGDGTRLSIL.